Below are 4 T cell receptor beta chains sequenced from a single sample in a study of tumor and adjacent non-tumor tissue in lung cancer. A modified ARM-PCR protocol with three rounds of nested PCR amplified TCRbeta. TCRdb recomputed calls from the multiplex PCR reads with MiXCR, one row per CDR3 protein. The sample lists about 200,000 distinct CDR3 sequences; 60% to 85% were seen once. This sample's RNA came from whole unsorted tissue. Source material: lung tumor tissue. The receptors were sampled from a man aged 55 to 70 with non-small cell lung cancer.

This clonotype was observed at least ten times. V and J are TRBV6-1 and TRBJ2-3; no firm D call. Trimming took 1 base from V and 6 from J, leaving 8 bases between them. Germline V gives CDR1 MNHNS, CDR2 SASEGT. CDR3 size: 13 residues. CDR3 region: CASSEVLRDTQYF. The CDR3 nucleotides are TGTGCCAGCAGTGAAGTGCTTAGGGATACGCAGTATTTT.

This clonotype was seen only once. One junction end disagrees with the germline gene, perhaps due to a read error. This rearrangement joins TRBV6-2 or TRBV6-3 to TRBJ1-2, with D tentatively TRBD1 (6 bases). The CDR3 is made up of 13 amino acids. CDR1 is MNHEY, CDR2 SVGEGT, per germline. CDR3 sequence (DNA): TGTGCCAGCACTTACCAGGGACACCAGGACTACACCTTC. It yields the protein CASTYQGHQDYTF.

Concerning this clonotype: In this CDR3 the conserved last residue, phenylalanine or tryptophan, is missing, so a read error is likely. It is unclear where the CDR3 begins or ends on the DNA, so no DNA is shown, and the CDR3 is as TCRdb lists it. V and J are TRBV11-2 and TRBJ2-3; the table's D gene call, TRBD2, was not cross checked with the DNA. From its first to its last residue, the CDR3 has 14 amino acids. Germline-derived CDR1 and CDR2 are SGHAT and FQNNGV. CDR3 sequence: CASSFLAWGVQQCL.

This rearrangement joins TRBV20-1 to TRBJ2-5; 9 bases are shared with TRBD2. The CDR3 runs to 14 residues. Germline CDR1 reads DFQATT; CDR2 reads SNEGSKA (reference sequence). In DNA form, the CDR3 reads TGCAATGCCAGGAGCGGGAGGCCTTCGGAGACCCAGTACTTC. Amino acids: CNARSGRPSETQYF.